A selection of T cell receptor beta chains follows, all from one sample in a study of cytomegalovirus exposure and HLA in healthy donors. Some clones are missing from TCRdb's copy, which holds only in-frame ones; the method was immunoSEQ multiplex PCR. The sample yields around 96,000 clones, approximately 72% seen once. Sequencing was carried out using PBMCs. The receptors here all came from a man aged 30 to 39 in good health and CMV-seropositive. Each CDR3 is given with its conserved first and last residue. D genes are given only for firm matches. Where a row states a size, it is once, few, many or the class of an expanded clone; other rows omit it.

V gene: TRBV7-3
clone size: -
J gene: TRBJ2-3
D gene: TRBD2
CDR3 protein: CASSLGLAVDTQYF
CDR3 DNA: TGTGCCAGCAGCCTGGGACTAGCCGTGGATACGCAGTATTTT

V gene: TRBV4-3
clone size: -
J gene: TRBJ2-5
D gene: -
CDR3 protein: CASSQATGRLQETQYF
CDR3 DNA: TGCGCCAGCAGCCAAGCAACAGGGCGATTACAAGAGACCCAGTACTTC

V gene: TRBV5-6
clone size: few
J gene: TRBJ1-4
D gene: -
CDR3 protein: CASSVRIKKSGKLFF
CDR3 DNA: TGTGCCAGCAGCGTGAGGATAAAGAAAAGCGGAAAACTGTTTTTT

V gene: TRBV27
clone size: -
J gene: TRBJ2-7
D gene: -
CDR3 protein: CASSLTRGNYEQYF
CDR3 DNA: TGTGCCAGCAGTTTAACGAGGGGGAACTACGAGCAGTACTTC

V gene: TRBV7-2
clone size: -
J gene: TRBJ2-1
D gene: TRBD2
CDR3 protein: CASSLLAGRTSSYNEQFF
CDR3 DNA: TGTGCCAGCAGCTTACTAGCGGGGAGAACGAGCTCCTACAATGAGCAGTTCTTC

V gene: TRBV5-1
clone size: -
J gene: TRBJ1-5
D gene: -
CDR3 protein: CASSLAPGTGSNQPQHF
CDR3 DNA: TGCGCCAGCAGCTTGGCCCCGGGAACGGGTAGCAATCAGCCCCAGCATTTT

V gene: TRBV6-6
clone size: -
J gene: TRBJ2-3
D gene: TRBD2
CDR3 protein: CASSYPQQRGAGQYF
CDR3 DNA: TGTGCCAGCAGTTACCCCCAGCAGCGGGGGGCCGGGCAGTATTTT

V gene: TRBV5-8
clone size: -
J gene: TRBJ1-3
D gene: TRBD1
CDR3 protein: CASSLAGTVRNTIYF
CDR3 DNA: TGTGCCAGCAGCTTGGCCGGGACAGTTAGAAACACCATATATTTT

V gene: TRBV28
clone size: -
J gene: TRBJ1-3
D gene: TRBD1
CDR3 protein: CASSSPMTGNGNTIYF
CDR3 DNA: TGTGCCAGCAGTTCCCCCATGACAGGGAACGGAAACACCATATATTTT

V gene: TRBV10-3
clone size: -
J gene: TRBJ2-2
D gene: TRBD2
CDR3 protein: CAISEPSGGAIAGELFF
CDR3 DNA: TGTGCCATCAGTGAACCTAGCGGGGGGGCCATCGCCGGGGAGCTGTTTTTT

V gene: TRBV5-1
clone size: -
J gene: TRBJ1-4
D gene: -
CDR3 protein: CASSPAGGGEKLFF
CDR3 DNA: TGCGCCAGCAGCCCGGCCGGAGGAGGGGAAAAACTGTTTTTT

V gene: TRBV6-5
clone size: -
J gene: TRBJ2-7
D gene: TRBD1
CDR3 protein: CASTVGDRGTYEQYF
CDR3 DNA: TGTGCCAGCACCGTCGGTGACAGGGGTACCTACGAGCAGTACTTC

V gene: TRBV5-1
clone size: -
J gene: TRBJ2-3
D gene: TRBD1
CDR3 protein: CASSLGQNTDTQYF
CDR3 DNA: TGCGCCAGCAGCCTGGGACAGAACACAGATACGCAGTATTTT

V gene: TRBV28
clone size: once
J gene: TRBJ1-2
D gene: -
CDR3 protein: CASSLSQGYGYTF
CDR3 DNA: TGTGCCAGCAGTTTATCACAGGGCTATGGCTACACCTTC

V gene: TRBV2
clone size: few
J gene: TRBJ2-3
D gene: -
CDR3 protein: CAGYSGTWNTDTQYF
CDR3 DNA: TGTGCCGGTTACTCCGGGACATGGAACACAGATACGCAGTATTTT

V gene: TRBV5-4
clone size: -
J gene: TRBJ2-3
D gene: TRBD1
CDR3 protein: CASSVQGATDTQYF
CDR3 DNA: TGTGCCAGCAGCGTACAGGGGGCCACAGATACGCAGTATTTT

V gene: TRBV4-3
clone size: few
J gene: TRBJ2-7
D gene: -
CDR3 protein: CASSQVTGRPYEQYF
CDR3 DNA: TGCGCCAGCAGCCAAGTCACAGGCCGTCCCTACGAGCAGTACTTC

V gene: TRBV11-2
clone size: few
J gene: TRBJ1-1
D gene: TRBD1
CDR3 protein: CASSLGDRVGTEAFF
CDR3 DNA: TGTGCCAGCAGCTTAGGAGACAGGGTGGGAACTGAAGCTTTCTTT

V gene: TRBV5-5
clone size: -
J gene: TRBJ1-2
D gene: -
CDR3 protein: CASSLVGRGNYGYTF
CDR3 DNA: TGTGCCAGCAGCTTGGTCGGAAGGGGTAACTATGGCTACACCTTC

V gene: TRBV19
clone size: -
J gene: TRBJ2-1
D gene: TRBD2
CDR3 protein: CASRGEWTSGGASSYNEQFF
CDR3 DNA: TGTGCCAGTAGGGGGGAGTGGACTAGCGGGGGCGCGAGCTCCTACAATGAGCAGTTCTTC

V gene: TRBV6-1
clone size: -
J gene: TRBJ2-7
D gene: TRBD1
CDR3 protein: CASSETGGAVGNEQYF
CDR3 DNA: TGTGCCAGCAGTGAAACAGGGGGTGCGGTGGGGAACGAGCAGTACTTC

V gene: TRBV18
clone size: few
J gene: TRBJ1-1
D gene: TRBD1
CDR3 protein: CASSLGTGGNTEAFF
CDR3 DNA: TGTGCCAGCTCACTAGGGACAGGGGGAAACACTGAAGCTTTCTTT

V gene: TRBV5-3
clone size: -
J gene: TRBJ1-1
D gene: TRBD1
CDR3 protein: CARSLGGGQGNTEAFF
CDR3 DNA: TGTGCCAGAAGCTTGGGAGGGGGCCAGGGGAACACTGAAGCTTTCTTT

V gene: TRBV4-2
clone size: -
J gene: TRBJ2-1
D gene: -
CDR3 protein: CASSHAGAGSYNEQFF
CDR3 DNA: TGTGCCAGCAGCCACGCGGGGGCGGGCTCCTACAATGAGCAGTTCTTC

V gene: TRBV7-9
clone size: -
J gene: TRBJ2-5
D gene: -
CDR3 protein: CASSLGTVQETQYF
CDR3 DNA: TGTGCCAGCAGCTTAGGGACTGTACAAGAGACCCAGTACTTC

V gene: TRBV9
clone size: -
J gene: TRBJ2-7
D gene: -
CDR3 protein: CASSVSPEYSRPSYEQYF
CDR3 DNA: TGTGCCAGCAGCGTTTCCCCCGAATATTCGCGGCCCTCCTACGAGCAGTACTTC

V gene: TRBV30
clone size: -
J gene: TRBJ1-3
D gene: TRBD1
CDR3 protein: CAWSVWAGGKTNSGNTIYF
CDR3 DNA: TGTGCCTGGAGTGTTTGGGCAGGGGGTAAGACTAACTCTGGAAACACCATATATTTT

V gene: TRBV19
clone size: few
J gene: TRBJ1-5
D gene: -
CDR3 protein: CASSTGKGNQPQHF
CDR3 DNA: TGTGCCTCGAGCACAGGGAAAGGCAATCAGCCCCAGCATTTT

V gene: TRBV23-1
clone size: once
J gene: TRBJ2-7
D gene: -
CDR3 protein: CASTHIRESSYEQYF
CDR3 DNA: TGCGCCAGCACCCACATCCGGGAAAGCTCCTACGAGCAGTACTTC

V gene: TRBV2
clone size: -
J gene: TRBJ1-5
D gene: TRBD1
CDR3 protein: CASSAQGASNQPQHF
CDR3 DNA: TGTGCCAGCAGTGCACAGGGGGCCAGCAATCAGCCCCAGCATTTT

V gene: TRBV19
clone size: -
J gene: TRBJ2-6
D gene: -
CDR3 protein: CASSRASGANVLTF
CDR3 DNA: TGTGCCAGTAGTAGGGCCTCTGGGGCCAACGTCCTGACTTTC

V gene: TRBV6-1
clone size: -
J gene: TRBJ1-1
D gene: -
CDR3 protein: CASSGQKNTEAFF
CDR3 DNA: TGTGCCAGCAGTGGACAGAAGAACACTGAAGCTTTCTTT

V gene: TRBV6-5
clone size: -
J gene: TRBJ1-2
D gene: -
CDR3 protein: CASSGRGAGNYGYTF
CDR3 DNA: TGTGCCAGCAGTGGGAGGGGGGCTGGGAACTATGGCTACACCTTC

V gene: TRBV7-9
clone size: -
J gene: TRBJ1-2
D gene: -
CDR3 protein: CASSFNSIYGYTF
CDR3 DNA: TGTGCCAGCAGCTTTAACTCTATCTATGGCTACACCTTC

V gene: TRBV10-2
clone size: -
J gene: TRBJ2-1
D gene: -
CDR3 protein: CASNPGANEQFF
CDR3 DNA: TGCGCCAGCAATCCAGGGGCCAATGAGCAGTTCTTC

V gene: TRBV7-3
clone size: -
J gene: TRBJ2-5
D gene: -
CDR3 protein: CASSLVGSGQETQYF
CDR3 DNA: TGTGCCAGCAGCTTAGTAGGGTCAGGGCAAGAGACCCAGTACTTC

V gene: TRBV4-3
clone size: -
J gene: TRBJ1-2
D gene: -
CDR3 protein: CASSSMSGAGYTF
CDR3 DNA: TGCGCCAGCAGCTCAATGAGCGGGGCTGGCTACACCTTC

V gene: TRBV7-9
clone size: -
J gene: TRBJ2-7
D gene: -
CDR3 protein: CSSSPPGQSPYEQYF
CDR3 DNA: TGTTCCAGCAGCCCACCGGGACAATCCCCCTACGAGCAGTACTTC

V gene: TRBV5-4
clone size: -
J gene: TRBJ1-2
D gene: TRBD1
CDR3 protein: CASSLQGASTNGYTF
CDR3 DNA: TGTGCCAGCAGCTTACAGGGGGCGTCGACGAATGGCTACACCTTC

V gene: TRBV2
clone size: -
J gene: TRBJ2-7
D gene: TRBD1
CDR3 protein: CASSEASRQGPYEQYF
CDR3 DNA: TGTGCCAGCAGTGAAGCATCGAGACAGGGACCCTACGAGCAGTACTTC

V gene: TRBV6-6
clone size: -
J gene: TRBJ2-7
D gene: -
CDR3 protein: CASSYSAPTYEQYF
CDR3 DNA: TGTGCCAGCAGTTACTCGGCTCCCACCTACGAGCAGTACTTC

V gene: TRBV5-4
clone size: -
J gene: TRBJ2-4
D gene: -
CDR3 protein: CASSPGGLAKNIQYF
CDR3 DNA: TGTGCCAGCAGCCCCGGAGGATTAGCCAAAAACATTCAGTACTTC

V gene: TRBV7-3
clone size: -
J gene: TRBJ2-4
D gene: TRBD2
CDR3 protein: CASSLNWGGFQYF
CDR3 DNA: TGTGCCAGCAGCTTAAATTGGGGGGGGTTCCAGTACTTC

V gene: TRBV11-2
clone size: -
J gene: TRBJ1-2
D gene: TRBD1
CDR3 protein: CASSSTGDYGYTF
CDR3 DNA: TGTGCCAGCAGCTCGACAGGGGACTATGGCTACACCTTC

V gene: TRBV5-6
clone size: -
J gene: TRBJ1-2
D gene: -
CDR3 protein: CASSQGQNYGYTF
CDR3 DNA: TGTGCCAGCAGCCAAGGACAGAACTATGGCTACACCTTC

V gene: TRBV30
clone size: -
J gene: TRBJ1-3
D gene: -
CDR3 protein: CAWSRSSGNTIYF
CDR3 DNA: TGTGCCTGGAGTAGGAGCTCTGGAAACACCATATATTTT

V gene: TRBV2
clone size: -
J gene: TRBJ1-1
D gene: TRBD1
CDR3 protein: CARLTGIGTEAFF
CDR3 DNA: TGTGCCAGATTGACAGGGATTGGCACTGAAGCTTTCTTT

V gene: TRBV10-3
clone size: -
J gene: TRBJ2-7
D gene: TRBD1
CDR3 protein: CAINSIGDRGYEQYF
CDR3 DNA: TGTGCCATCAACTCGATAGGGGACAGGGGCTACGAGCAGTACTTC

V gene: TRBV28
clone size: once
J gene: TRBJ2-7
D gene: TRBD1
CDR3 protein: CASRDRLYEQYF
CDR3 DNA: TGTGCCAGCAGGGACAGGTTATACGAGCAGTACTTC

V gene: TRBV7-9
clone size: -
J gene: TRBJ2-5
D gene: -
CDR3 protein: CASSLSPNGETQYF
CDR3 DNA: TGTGCCAGCAGCTTATCGCCAAACGGAGAGACCCAGTACTTC

V gene: TRBV7-6
clone size: -
J gene: TRBJ2-7
D gene: TRBD2
CDR3 protein: CASSLDGLAGSEQYF
CDR3 DNA: TGTGCCAGCAGCTTAGACGGACTAGCGGGGTCCGAGCAGTACTTC

V gene: TRBV10-1
clone size: -
J gene: TRBJ2-3
D gene: TRBD2
CDR3 protein: CASSEGLSGGSEDTQYF
CDR3 DNA: TGCGCCAGCAGTGAGGGGCTCTCCGGGGGGTCTGAAGATACGCAGTATTTT

V gene: TRBV2
clone size: -
J gene: TRBJ1-1
D gene: TRBD1
CDR3 protein: CASSKVGTGGVNTEAFF
CDR3 DNA: TGTGCCAGCAGTAAAGTAGGGACAGGGGGCGTGAACACTGAAGCTTTCTTT

V gene: TRBV5-1
clone size: -
J gene: TRBJ2-1
D gene: TRBD2
CDR3 protein: CASQLAGSNEQFF
CDR3 DNA: TGCGCCAGCCAACTAGCGGGGAGCAATGAGCAGTTCTTC